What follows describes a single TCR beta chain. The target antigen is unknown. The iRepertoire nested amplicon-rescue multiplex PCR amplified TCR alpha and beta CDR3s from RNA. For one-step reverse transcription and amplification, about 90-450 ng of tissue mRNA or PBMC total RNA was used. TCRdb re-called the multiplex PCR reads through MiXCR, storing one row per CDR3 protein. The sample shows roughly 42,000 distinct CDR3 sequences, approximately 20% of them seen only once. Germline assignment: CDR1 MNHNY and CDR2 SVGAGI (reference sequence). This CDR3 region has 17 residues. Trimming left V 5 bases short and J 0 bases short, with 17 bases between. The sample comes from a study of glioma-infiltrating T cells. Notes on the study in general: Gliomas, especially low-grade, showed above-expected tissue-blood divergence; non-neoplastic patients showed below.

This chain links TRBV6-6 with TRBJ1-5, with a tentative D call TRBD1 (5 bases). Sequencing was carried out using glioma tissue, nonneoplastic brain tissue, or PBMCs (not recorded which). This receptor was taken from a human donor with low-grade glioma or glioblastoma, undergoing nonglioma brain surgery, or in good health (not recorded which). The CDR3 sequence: CASSGQEGLYSNQPQHF. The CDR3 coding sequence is TGTGCCAGCAGTGGACAAGAAGGACTTTATAGCAATCAGCCCCAGCATTTT.